This passage covers 18 T cell receptor beta chains from one sample sequenced in a study of monozygotic twins with inflammatory bowel disease. TCRdb reprocessed the 5' RACE reads, keeping one entry per CDR3 protein, no DNA. This table lists some 400,000 distinct CDR3 sequences. Specimen: blood. These TCRs come from a human donor with ulcerative colitis or Crohn's disease, or a healthy co-twin of an affected twin (not recorded which).

The chain couples TRBV7-2 to TRBJ2-2; TCRdb returns TRBD1, unconfirmable since there is no DNA. The CDR3 loop spans 13 amino acids. The germline gives CDR1 SGHTA, CDR2 FQGNSA. The CDR3 sequence: CASSPLDPGELFF.

J is TRBJ1-6 and V is TRBV5-1; the D gene TCRdb calls, TRBD1, cannot be checked with no DNA. The CDR3 consists of 14 residues. From germline, CDR1 is SGHRS and CDR2 YFSETQ. The CDR3 protein is CASSLEGQDSPLHF.

This chain connects TRBV11-1 to TRBJ2-1. Germline loops: CDR1 SGHAT, CDR2 FQDESV (reference sequence). The CDR3 has 13 residues. This CDR3 reads CASSLELDNEQFF.

The rearrangement uses TRBV11-3 and TRBJ1-1; TCRdb returns TRBD1, unconfirmable since there is no DNA. This CDR3 comprises 12 residues. From germline, CDR1 is SGHNT and CDR2 YENEEA. The CDR3 sequence is CASSHGSGGAFF.

The chain carries TRBV10-3 and TRBJ2-2. Per the germline V gene, CDR1 is ENHRY and CDR2 is SYGVKD. There are 12 residues in the CDR3. Here the CDR3 reads CAISEDLGELFF.

The chain carries TRBV7-6 and TRBJ2-2; with no DNA, the TCRdb D assignment of TRBD2 cannot be verified. CDR3 length: 16 residues. Germline CDR1 reads SGHVS; CDR2 reads FNYEAQ. CDR3 region: CASSLARLQRTGELFF.

The chain employs TRBV12-3 or TRBV12-4 and TRBJ2-1; TCRdb selects TRBD1, and the lack of DNA leaves this call unchecked. This CDR3 is built from 14 residues. The CDR3 here is CASGDSSSYNEQFF.

The chain employs TRBV20-1 and TRBJ2-2; TCRdb's D call, TRBD2, is unchecked because there is no DNA. The length of the CDR3 is 17 residues. Germline loops: CDR1 DFQATT, CDR2 SNEGSKA (reference sequence). CDR3 region: CSATGGLAGLNTGELFF.

V and J are TRBV20-1 and TRBJ2-1. Germline CDR1 and CDR2: DFQATT and SNEGSKA (reference sequence). This CDR3 contains 11 residues. The CDR3 reads CSGRENNEQFF.

The genes are TRBV18 and TRBJ1-2; TCRdb proposes TRBD1, but this gene call is untestable without DNA. CDR3 length: 12 amino acids. From germline, CDR1 is KGHSH and CDR2 LQKENI. The CDR3 reads CASSKGASGYTF.

The chain employs TRBV7-2 and TRBJ2-2; TCRdb's assignment of TRBD2 cannot be checked, as there is no DNA. The CDR3 runs to 16 residues. Germline-derived CDR1 and CDR2 are SGHTA and FQGNSA. CDR3 residues: CASSGGLAGATGELFF.

The J gene is TRBJ1-5, the V gene TRBV7-2; the TCRdb D gene call, TRBD1, has no DNA to confirm it. Germline V gene lookup returns CDR1 SGHTA and CDR2 FQGNSA. CDR3 size: 15 residues. The CDR3 sequence is CASSSAQGGNQPQHF.

The CDR3 reads CASSAGSTDTQYF. The chain links TRBV9 to TRBJ2-3; TCRdb's D call of TRBD1 is untestable without DNA. The CDR3 is 13 amino acids. Germline V gene lookup returns CDR1 SGDLS and CDR2 YYNGEE.

V gene TRBV5-1 combines with J gene TRBJ2-7. The CDR3 covers 14 residues. Per germline, CDR1 SGHRS and CDR2 YFSETQ. Here the CDR3 reads CASSLDRGIHEQYF.

The J gene is TRBJ2-5, the V gene TRBV30; TCRdb designates TRBD1, a call that cannot be tested without DNA. Per germline, CDR1 GTSNPN and CDR2 SVGIG (reference sequence). This CDR3 is 15 amino acids long. Here the CDR3 reads CAWDRGTLLQETQYF. The full variable domain, in which reference TRBV30 and TRBJ2-5 provide the parts outside the CDR3, is SQTIHQWPATLVQPVGSPLSLECTVEGTSNPNLYWYRQAAGRGLQLLFYSVGIGQISSEVPQNLSASRPQDRQFILSSKKLLLSDSGFYLCAWDRGTLLQETQYFGPGTRLLVL.

V gene TRBV5-6 combines with J gene TRBJ2-1; TCRdb proposes TRBD2, but this gene call is untestable without DNA. Germline loops: CDR1 SGHDT, CDR2 YYEEEE. The CDR3 is 16 residues long. CDR3 protein: CASSPRGLVVPSEQFF. The variable domain in full, completed from reference TRBV5-6 and TRBJ2-1, reads DAGVTQSPTHLIKTRGQQVTLRCSPKSGHDTVSWYQQALGQGPQFIFQYYEEEERQRGNFPDRFSGHQFPNYSSELNVNALLLGDSALYLCASSPRGLVVPSEQFFGPGTRLTVL.

The chain joins TRBV5-1 to TRBJ1-2; TCRdb selects TRBD1, and the lack of DNA leaves this call unchecked. In germline, CDR1 is SGHRS, CDR2 YFSETQ. This CDR3 is built from 13 residues. The CDR3 sequence is CASRFDRGYGYTF. Supplemented by reference TRBV5-1 and TRBJ1-2, the full variable domain reads KAGVTQTPRYLIKTRGQQVTLSCSPISGHRSVSWYQQTPGQGLQFLFEYFSETQRNKGNFPGRFSGRQFSNSRSEMNVSTLELGDSALYLCASRFDRGYGYTFGSGTRLTVV.

This sequence joins TRBV12-3 or TRBV12-4 and TRBJ2-3; TCRdb picks TRBD2, but there is no DNA to check that call. The CDR3 is 17 residues long. The chain's CDR3 is CASSREGGGASADTQYF.